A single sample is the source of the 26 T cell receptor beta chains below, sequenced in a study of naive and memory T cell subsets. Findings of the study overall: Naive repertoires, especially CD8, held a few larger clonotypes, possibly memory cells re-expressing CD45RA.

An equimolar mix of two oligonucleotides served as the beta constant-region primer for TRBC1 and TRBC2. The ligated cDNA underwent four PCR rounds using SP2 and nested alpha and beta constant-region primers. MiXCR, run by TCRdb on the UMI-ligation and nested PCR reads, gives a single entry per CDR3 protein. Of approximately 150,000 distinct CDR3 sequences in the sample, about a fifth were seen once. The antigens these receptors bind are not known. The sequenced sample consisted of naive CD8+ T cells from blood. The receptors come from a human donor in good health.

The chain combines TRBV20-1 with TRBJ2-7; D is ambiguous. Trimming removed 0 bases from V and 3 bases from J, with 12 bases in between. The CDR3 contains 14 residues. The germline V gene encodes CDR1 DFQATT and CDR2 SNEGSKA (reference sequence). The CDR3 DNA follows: TGCAGTGCTAGAGATATGGGCAACAGCTACGAGCAGTACTTC. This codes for CSARDMGNSYEQYF.

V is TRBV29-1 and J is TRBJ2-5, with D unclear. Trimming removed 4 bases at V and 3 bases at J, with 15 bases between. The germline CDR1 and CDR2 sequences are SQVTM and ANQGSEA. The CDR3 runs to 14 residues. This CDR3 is CSVVLGKGEETQYF. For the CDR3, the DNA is TGCAGCGTTGTTTTGGGGAAGGGCGAAGAGACCCAGTACTTC.

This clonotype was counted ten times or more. The CDR3 DNA reads as TGTGCCAGCAGCTTGGGAAGGACTGAAGCTTTCTTT. Its translation is CASSLGRTEAFF. The chain combines TRBV5-8 with TRBJ1-1; D call uncertain. The germline V gene has CDR1 SGHTS and CDR2 YDEGEE. The CDR3 contains 12 residues. V gave up 0 bases and J gave up 5 bases, with 5 bases separating them.

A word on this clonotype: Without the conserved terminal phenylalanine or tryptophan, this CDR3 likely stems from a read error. The CDR3, as DNA: TGTGCCAGCAGTTTTGAGGACAGCACCTACGAGCAGTACCTC. Amino acids: CASSFEDSTYEQYL. V gene TRBV12-3 or TRBV12-4 combines with J gene TRBJ2-7; perhaps TRBD1 as D (6 bases). There are 14 residues in the CDR3. Trimming shortened V by 3 bases and J by 2 bases, and 11 bases separated the two germline ends.

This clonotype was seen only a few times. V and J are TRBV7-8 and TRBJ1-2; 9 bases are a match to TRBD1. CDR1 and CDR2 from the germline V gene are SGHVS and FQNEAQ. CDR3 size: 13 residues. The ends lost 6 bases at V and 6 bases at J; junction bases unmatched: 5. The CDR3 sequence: CASRRDRVHGYTF. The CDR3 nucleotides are TGTGCCAGCAGACGGGACAGGGTCCATGGCTACACCTTC.

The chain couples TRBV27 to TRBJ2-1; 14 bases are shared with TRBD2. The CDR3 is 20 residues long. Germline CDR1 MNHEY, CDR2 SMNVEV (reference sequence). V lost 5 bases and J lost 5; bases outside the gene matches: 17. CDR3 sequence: CASSTRLAGGPVRFDNEQFF. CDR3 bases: TGTGCCAGCAGTACAAGACTAGCGGGAGGGCCAGTCCGTTTCGACAATGAGCAGTTCTTC.

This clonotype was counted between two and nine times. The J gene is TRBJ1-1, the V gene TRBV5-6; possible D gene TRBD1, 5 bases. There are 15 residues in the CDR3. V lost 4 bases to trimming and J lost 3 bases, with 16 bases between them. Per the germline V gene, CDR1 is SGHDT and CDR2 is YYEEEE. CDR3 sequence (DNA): TGTGCCAGCAGCCAAGGGGTGGCGGGTCACACTGAAGCTTTCTTT. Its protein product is CASSQGVAGHTEAFF.

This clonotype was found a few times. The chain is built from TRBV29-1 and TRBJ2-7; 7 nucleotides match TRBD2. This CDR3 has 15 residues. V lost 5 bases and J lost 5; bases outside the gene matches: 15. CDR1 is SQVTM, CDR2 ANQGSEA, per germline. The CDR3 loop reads CSVSLVGRAADEQYF. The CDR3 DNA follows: TGCAGCGTTAGCCTAGTAGGGAGGGCCGCAGACGAGCAGTACTTC.

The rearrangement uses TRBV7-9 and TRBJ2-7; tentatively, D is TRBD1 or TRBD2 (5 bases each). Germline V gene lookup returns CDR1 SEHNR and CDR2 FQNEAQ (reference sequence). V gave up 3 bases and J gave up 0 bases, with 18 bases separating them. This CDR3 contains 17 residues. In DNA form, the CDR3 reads TGTGCCAGCAGCTTGGGGGACGGTGGGGAGCACTCCTACGAGCAGTACTTC. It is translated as CASSLGDGGEHSYEQYF.

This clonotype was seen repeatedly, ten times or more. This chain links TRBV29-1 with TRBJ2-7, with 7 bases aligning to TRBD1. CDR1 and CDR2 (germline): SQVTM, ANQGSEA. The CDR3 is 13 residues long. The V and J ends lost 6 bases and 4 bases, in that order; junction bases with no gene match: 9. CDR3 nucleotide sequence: TGCAGCGTGACCGGGACAGAGAGATACGAGCAGTACTTC. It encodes CSVTGTERYEQYF.

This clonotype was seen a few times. The CDR3 sequence is CASSFLAGGPGTDTQYF. The CDR3 nucleotides read TGTGCCAGCAGTTTCCTAGCGGGAGGGCCGGGCACAGATACGCAGTATTTT. The chain recombines TRBV6-6 with TRBJ2-3; 12 nucleotides agree with TRBD2. The CDR3 is 17 amino acids. In germline, CDR1 is MNHNY, CDR2 SVGAGI (reference sequence). With V trimmed by 4 bases and J by 1 base, 6 bases remained unmatched.

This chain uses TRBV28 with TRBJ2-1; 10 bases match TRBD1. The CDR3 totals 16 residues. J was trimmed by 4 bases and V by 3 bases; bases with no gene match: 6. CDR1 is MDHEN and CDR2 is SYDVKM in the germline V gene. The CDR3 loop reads CASSLADRGGYNEQFF. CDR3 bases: TGTGCCAGCAGTTTGGCGGACAGGGGGGGATACAATGAGCAGTTCTTC.

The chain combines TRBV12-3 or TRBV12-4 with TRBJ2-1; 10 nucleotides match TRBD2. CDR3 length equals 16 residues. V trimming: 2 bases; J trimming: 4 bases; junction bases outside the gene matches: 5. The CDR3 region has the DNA TGTGCCAGCAGTTTATTAGGGACTAGCGAATACAATGAGCAGTTCTTC. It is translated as CASSLLGTSEYNEQFF.

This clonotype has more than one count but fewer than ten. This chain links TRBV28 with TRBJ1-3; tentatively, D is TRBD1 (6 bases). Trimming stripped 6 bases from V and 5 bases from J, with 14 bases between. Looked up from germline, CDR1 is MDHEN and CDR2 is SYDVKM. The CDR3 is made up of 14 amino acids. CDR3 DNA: TGTGCCAGCAGGTTACAGGGCGCCCGAAACACCATATATTTT. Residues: CASRLQGARNTIYF.

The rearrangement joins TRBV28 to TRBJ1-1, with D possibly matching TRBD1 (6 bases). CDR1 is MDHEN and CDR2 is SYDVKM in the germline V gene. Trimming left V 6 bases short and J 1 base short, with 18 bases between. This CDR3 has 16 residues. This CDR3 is CASRGHVIKGNTEAFF. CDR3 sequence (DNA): TGTGCCAGCAGGGGACATGTAATAAAAGGGAACACTGAAGCTTTCTTT.

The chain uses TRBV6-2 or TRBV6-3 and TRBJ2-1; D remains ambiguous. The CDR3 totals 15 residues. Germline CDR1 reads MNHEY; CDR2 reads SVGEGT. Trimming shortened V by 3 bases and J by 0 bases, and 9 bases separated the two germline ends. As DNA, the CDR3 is TGTGCCAGCAGTTATATAGTGAACTCCTACAATGAGCAGTTCTTC. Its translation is CASSYIVNSYNEQFF.

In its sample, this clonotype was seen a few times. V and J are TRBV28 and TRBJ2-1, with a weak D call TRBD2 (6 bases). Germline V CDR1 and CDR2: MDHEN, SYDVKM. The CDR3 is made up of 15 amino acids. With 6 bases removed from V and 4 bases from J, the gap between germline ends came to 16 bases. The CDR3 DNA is TGTGCCAGCAGCGGACGACTAGATGCGTACAATGAGCAGTTCTTC. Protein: CASSGRLDAYNEQFF.

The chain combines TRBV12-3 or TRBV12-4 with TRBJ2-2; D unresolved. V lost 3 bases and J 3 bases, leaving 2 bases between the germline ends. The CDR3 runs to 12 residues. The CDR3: CASSFDTGELFF. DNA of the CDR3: TGTGCCAGCAGTTTTGACACCGGGGAGCTGTTTTTT.

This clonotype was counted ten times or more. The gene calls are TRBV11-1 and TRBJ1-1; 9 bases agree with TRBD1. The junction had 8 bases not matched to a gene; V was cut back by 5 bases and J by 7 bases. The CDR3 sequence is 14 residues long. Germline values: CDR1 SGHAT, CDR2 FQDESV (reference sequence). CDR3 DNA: TGTGCCAGCAGCCAAACGGGGACAGGGATTGAAGCTTTCTTT. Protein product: CASSQTGTGIEAFF.

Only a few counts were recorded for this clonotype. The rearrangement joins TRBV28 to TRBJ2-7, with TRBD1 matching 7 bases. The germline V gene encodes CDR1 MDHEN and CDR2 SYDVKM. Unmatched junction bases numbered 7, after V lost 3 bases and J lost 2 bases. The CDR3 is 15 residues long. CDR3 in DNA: TGTGCCAGCAGTTTGGGACAGCTCGCAACCTACGAGCAGTACTTC. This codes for CASSLGQLATYEQYF.

CDR3 sequence reads: CASSPDPNYGYTF. CDR3 DNA: TGCGCCAGCAGCCCTGACCCTAACTATGGCTACACCTTC. The chain combines TRBV5-1 with TRBJ1-2; the D is unclear. Germline CDR1 SGHRS, CDR2 YFSETQ. The V end lost 4 bases, the J end lost 0 bases, and 7 bases lay between the germline ends. The CDR3 sequence is 13 residues long.

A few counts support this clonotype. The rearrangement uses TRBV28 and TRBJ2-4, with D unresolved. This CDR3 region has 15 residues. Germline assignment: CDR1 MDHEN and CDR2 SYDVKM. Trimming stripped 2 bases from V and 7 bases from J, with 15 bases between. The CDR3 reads CASSLPLELPNIQYF. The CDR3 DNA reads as TGTGCCAGCAGTTTACCCCTGGAACTCCCGAACATTCAGTACTTC.

The CDR3 nucleotides read TGTGCCAGCAGTTTCCTAAGTAACACTGAAGCTTTCTTT. It is translated as CASSFLSNTEAFF. The rearrangement joins TRBV27 to TRBJ1-1; unclear D gene. This CDR3 contains 13 residues. V lost 3 bases and J 2 bases, leaving 7 bases between the germline ends. The germline CDR1 and CDR2 sequences are MNHEY and SMNVEV (reference sequence).

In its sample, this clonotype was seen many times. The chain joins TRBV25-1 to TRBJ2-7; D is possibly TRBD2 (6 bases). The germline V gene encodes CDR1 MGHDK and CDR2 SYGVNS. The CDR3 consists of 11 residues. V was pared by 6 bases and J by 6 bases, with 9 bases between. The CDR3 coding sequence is TGTGCCAGCAGCCTGGAGGGCGAGCAGTACTTC. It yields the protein CASSLEGEQYF.

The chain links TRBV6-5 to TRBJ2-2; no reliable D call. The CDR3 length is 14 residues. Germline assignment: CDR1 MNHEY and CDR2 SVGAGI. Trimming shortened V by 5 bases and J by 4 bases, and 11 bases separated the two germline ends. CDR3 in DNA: TGTGCCAGCAGTCCAGTCCCCGGCACCGGGGAGCTGTTTTTT. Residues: CASSPVPGTGELFF.

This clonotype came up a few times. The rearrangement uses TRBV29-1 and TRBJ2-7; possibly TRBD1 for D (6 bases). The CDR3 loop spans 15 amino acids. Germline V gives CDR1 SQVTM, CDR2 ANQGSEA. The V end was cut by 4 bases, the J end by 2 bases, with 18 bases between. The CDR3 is CSVGNDRLVPYEQYF. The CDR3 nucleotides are TGCAGCGTTGGTAACGACAGGTTGGTACCCTACGAGCAGTACTTC.